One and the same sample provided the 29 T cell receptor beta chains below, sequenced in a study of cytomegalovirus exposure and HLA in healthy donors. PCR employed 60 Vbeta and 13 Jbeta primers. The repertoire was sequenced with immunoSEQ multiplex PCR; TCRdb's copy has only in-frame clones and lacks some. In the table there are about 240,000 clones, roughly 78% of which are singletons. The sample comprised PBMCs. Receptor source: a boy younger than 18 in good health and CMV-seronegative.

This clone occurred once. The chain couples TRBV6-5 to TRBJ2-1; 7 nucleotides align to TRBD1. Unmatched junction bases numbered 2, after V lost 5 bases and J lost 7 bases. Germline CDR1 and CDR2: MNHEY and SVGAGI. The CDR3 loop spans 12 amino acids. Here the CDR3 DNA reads TGTGCCAGCAGTAACAGGGGTAATGAGCAGTTCTTC. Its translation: CASSNRGNEQFF.

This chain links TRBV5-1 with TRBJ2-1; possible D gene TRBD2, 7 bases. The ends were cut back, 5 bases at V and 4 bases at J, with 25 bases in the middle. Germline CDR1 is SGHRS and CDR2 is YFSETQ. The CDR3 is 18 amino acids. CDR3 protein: CASRAGGGLRGSYNEQFF. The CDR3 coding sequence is TGCGCCAGCAGAGCGGGCGGGGGCCTCCGCGGATCTTACAATGAGCAGTTCTTC.

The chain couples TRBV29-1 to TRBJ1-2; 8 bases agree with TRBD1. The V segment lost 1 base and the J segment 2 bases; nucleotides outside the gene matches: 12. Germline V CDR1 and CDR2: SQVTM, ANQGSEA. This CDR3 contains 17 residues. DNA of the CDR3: TGCAGCGTTGAAGGCAACCCCTCGGGACAGGAAAACTATGGCTACACCTTC. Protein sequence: CSVEGNPSGQENYGYTF.

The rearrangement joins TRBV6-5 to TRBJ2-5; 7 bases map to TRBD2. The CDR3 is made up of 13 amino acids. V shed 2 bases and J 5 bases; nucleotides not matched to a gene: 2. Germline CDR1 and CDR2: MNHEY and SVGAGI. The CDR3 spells CASSYGGGETQYF. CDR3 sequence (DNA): TGTGCCAGCAGTTACGGGGGAGGGGAGACCCAGTACTTC.

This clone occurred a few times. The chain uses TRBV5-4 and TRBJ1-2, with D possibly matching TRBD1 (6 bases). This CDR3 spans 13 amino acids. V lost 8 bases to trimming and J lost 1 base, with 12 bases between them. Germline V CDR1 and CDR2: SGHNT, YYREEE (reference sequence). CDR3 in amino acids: CASTQGVNYGYTF. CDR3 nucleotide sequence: TGTGCCAGTACACAGGGAGTTAACTATGGCTACACCTTC.

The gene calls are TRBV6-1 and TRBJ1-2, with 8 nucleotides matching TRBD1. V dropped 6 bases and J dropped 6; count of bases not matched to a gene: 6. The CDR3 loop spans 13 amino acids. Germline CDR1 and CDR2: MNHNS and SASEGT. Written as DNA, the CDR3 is TGTGCCAGCAGGGGACAGGTTCAGGATGGCTACACCTTC. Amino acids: CASRGQVQDGYTF.

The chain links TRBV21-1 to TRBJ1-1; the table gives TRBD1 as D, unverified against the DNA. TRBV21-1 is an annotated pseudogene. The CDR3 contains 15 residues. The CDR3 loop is CASSSGHRWNTEAFF. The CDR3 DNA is TGTGCCAGCAGCTCAGGACACCGGTGGAACACTGAAGCTTTCTTT.

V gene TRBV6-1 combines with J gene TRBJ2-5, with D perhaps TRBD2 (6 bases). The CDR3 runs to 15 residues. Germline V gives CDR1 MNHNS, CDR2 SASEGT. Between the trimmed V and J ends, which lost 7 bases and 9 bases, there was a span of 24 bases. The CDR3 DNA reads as TGTGCCAGCACTCGGGGGAGGAACAGTGAGAGCCCCCAGTACTTC. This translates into CASTRGRNSESPQYF.

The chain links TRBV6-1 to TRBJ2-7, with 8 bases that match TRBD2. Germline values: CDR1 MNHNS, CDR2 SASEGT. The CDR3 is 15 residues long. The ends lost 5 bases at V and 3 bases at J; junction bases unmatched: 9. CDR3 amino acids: CASSLTGTRHYEQYF. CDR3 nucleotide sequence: TGTGCCAGCAGTTTGACCGGGACTAGGCACTACGAGCAGTACTTC.

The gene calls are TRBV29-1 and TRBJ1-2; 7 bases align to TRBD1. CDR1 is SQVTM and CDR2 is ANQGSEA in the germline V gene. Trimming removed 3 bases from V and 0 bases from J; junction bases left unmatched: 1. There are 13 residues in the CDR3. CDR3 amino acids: CSVEGQTNYGYTF. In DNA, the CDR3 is TGCAGCGTTGAGGGACAGACTAACTATGGCTACACCTTC.

CDR3 DNA: TGTGCCTGGAGTGGGGGCGGGGCTTATTCACCCCTCCACTTT. The encoded protein is CAWSGGGAYSPLHF. The rearrangement links TRBV30 to TRBJ1-6; possible D gene TRBD1, 5 bases. The CDR3 has 14 residues. Germline V gene lookup returns CDR1 GTSNPN and CDR2 SVGIG (reference sequence). V dropped 1 base and J dropped 8 bases, with 12 bases sitting between them.

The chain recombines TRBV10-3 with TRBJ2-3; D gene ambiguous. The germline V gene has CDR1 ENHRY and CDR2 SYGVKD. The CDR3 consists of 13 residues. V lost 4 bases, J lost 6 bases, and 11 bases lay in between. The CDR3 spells CAISGSPRDTQYF. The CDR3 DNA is TGTGCCATCAGTGGGTCGCCGAGGGATACGCAGTATTTT.

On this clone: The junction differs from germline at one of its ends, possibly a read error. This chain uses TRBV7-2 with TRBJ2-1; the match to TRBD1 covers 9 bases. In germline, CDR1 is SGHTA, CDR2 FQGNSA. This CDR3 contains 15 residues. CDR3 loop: CASGLTGGAYNEQFF. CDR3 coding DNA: TGTGCCAGCGGCTTGACAGGGGGGGCCTACAATGAGCAGTTCTTC.

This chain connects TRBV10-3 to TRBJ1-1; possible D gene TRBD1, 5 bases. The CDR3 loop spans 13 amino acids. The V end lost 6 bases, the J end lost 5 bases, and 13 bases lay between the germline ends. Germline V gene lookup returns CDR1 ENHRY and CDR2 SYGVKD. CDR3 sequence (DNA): TGTGCCATCAGCGGACAACAGGAAACTGAAGCTTTCTTT. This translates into CAISGQQETEAFF.

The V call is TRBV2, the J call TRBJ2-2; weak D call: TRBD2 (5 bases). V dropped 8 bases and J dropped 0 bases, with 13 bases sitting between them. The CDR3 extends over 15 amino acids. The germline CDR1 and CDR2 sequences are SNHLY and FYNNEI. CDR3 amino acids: CASAQEAANTGELFF. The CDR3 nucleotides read TGTGCCAGCGCCCAGGAGGCGGCGAACACCGGGGAGCTGTTTTTT. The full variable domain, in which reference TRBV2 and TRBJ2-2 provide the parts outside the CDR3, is EPEVTQTPSHQVTQMGQEVILRCVPISNHLYFYWYRQILGQKVEFLVSFYNNEISEKSEIFDDQFSVERPDGSNFTLKIRSTKLEDSAMYFCASAQEAANTGELFFGEGSRLTVL.

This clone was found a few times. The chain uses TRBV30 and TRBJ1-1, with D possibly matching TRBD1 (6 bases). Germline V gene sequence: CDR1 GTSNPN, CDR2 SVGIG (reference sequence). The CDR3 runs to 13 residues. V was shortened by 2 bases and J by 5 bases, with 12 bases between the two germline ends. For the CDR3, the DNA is TGTGCCTGGAGTTTACAGGGATATACTGAAGCTTTCTTT. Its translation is CAWSLQGYTEAFF. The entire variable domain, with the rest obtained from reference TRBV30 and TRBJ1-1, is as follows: SQTIHQWPATLVQPVGSPLSLECTVEGTSNPNLYWYRQAAGRGLQLLFYSVGIGQISSEVPQNLSASRPQDRQFILSSKKLLLSDSGFYLCAWSLQGYTEAFFGQGTRLTVV.

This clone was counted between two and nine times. The CDR3 loop reads CSVQRVGAFF. CDR3 nucleotides: TGCAGCGTTCAGCGGGTGGGAGCTTTCTTT. V is TRBV29-1 and J is TRBJ1-1; no clear D. Germline V CDR1 and CDR2: SQVTM, ANQGSEA. With 5 bases removed from V and 10 bases from J, the gap between germline ends came to 11 bases. The CDR3 extends over 10 amino acids.

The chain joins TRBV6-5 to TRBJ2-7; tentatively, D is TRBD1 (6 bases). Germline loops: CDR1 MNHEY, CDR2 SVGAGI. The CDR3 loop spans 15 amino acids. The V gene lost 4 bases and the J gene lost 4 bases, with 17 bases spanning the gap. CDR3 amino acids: CASSLRGTGKYEQYF. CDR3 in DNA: TGTGCCAGCAGTTTAAGGGGGACGGGTAAATACGAGCAGTACTTC.

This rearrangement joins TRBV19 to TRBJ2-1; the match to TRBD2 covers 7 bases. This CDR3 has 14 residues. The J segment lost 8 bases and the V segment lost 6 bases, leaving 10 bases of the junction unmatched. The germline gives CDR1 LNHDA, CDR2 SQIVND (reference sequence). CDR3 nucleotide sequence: TGTGCCAGTAGGAAGCGGGGTACTAGGGATGAGCAGTTCTTC. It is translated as CASRKRGTRDEQFF.

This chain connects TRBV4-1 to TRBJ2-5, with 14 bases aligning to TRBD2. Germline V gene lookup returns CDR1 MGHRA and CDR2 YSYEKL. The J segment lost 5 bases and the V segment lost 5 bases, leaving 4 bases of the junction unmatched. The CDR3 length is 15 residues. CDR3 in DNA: TGCGCCAGCAGCGGACTAGCGGGGGGCAGGGAGACCCAGTACTTC. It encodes CASSGLAGGRETQYF.

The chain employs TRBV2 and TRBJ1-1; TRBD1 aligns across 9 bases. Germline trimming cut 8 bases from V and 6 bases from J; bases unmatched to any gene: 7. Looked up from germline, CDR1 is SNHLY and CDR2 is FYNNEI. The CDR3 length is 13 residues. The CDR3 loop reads CASLYTGGAEAFF. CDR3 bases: TGTGCCAGCCTCTACACAGGGGGCGCTGAAGCTTTCTTT.

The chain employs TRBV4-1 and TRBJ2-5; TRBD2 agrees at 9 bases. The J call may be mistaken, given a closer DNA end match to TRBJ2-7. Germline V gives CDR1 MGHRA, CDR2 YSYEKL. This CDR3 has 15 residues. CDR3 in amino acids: CASSQVLAGLYEQYF. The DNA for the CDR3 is TGCGCCAGCAGCCAAGTACTAGCGGGCCTATACGAGCAGTACTTC.

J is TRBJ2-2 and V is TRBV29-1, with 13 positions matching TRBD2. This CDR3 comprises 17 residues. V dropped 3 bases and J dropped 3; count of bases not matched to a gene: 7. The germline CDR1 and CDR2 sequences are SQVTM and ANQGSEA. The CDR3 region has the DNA TGCAGCGTTGACACTAGCGGGAGGGCCCTCGACACCGGGGAGCTGTTTTTT. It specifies CSVDTSGRALDTGELFF.

Here the CDR3 DNA reads TGTGCCAGCAGTGGCCGGGAGATCAATGAGCAGTTCTTC. Translation: CASSGREINEQFF. The chain combines TRBV6-1 with TRBJ2-1; D possibly corresponds to TRBD2 (6 bases). The V gene's germline CDR1 is MNHNS and CDR2 SASEGT. V was clipped by 4 bases and J by 6 bases, with 10 bases between them. There are 13 residues in the CDR3.

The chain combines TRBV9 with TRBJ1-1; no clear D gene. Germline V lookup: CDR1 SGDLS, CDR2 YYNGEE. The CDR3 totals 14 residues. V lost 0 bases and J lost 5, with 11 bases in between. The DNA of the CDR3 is TGTGCCAGCAGCGTAGGAAGGGAGGGTACTGAAGCTTTCTTT. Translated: CASSVGREGTEAFF.

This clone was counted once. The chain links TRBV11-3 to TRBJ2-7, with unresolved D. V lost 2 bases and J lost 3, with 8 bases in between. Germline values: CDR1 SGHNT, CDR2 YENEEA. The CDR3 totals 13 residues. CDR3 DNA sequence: TGTGCCAGCAGCTTACCTTCCGGCTACGAGCAGTACTTC. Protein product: CASSLPSGYEQYF. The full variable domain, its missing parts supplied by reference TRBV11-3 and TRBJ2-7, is EAGVVQSPRYKIIEKKQPVAFWCNPISGHNTLYWYLQNLGQGPELLIRYENEEAVDDSQLPKDRFSAERLKGVDSTLKIQPAELGDSAVYLCASSLPSGYEQYFGPGTRLTVT.

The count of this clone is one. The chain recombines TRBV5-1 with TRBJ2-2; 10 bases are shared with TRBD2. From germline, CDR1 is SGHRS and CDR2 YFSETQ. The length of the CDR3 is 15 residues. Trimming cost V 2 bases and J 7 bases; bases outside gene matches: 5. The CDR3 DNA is TGCGCCAGCAGCTTTCTAGCGGGAGAGGGCGGGGAGCTGTTTTTT. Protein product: CASSFLAGEGGELFF. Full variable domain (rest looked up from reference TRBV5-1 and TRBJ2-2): KAGVTQTPRYLIKTRGQQVTLSCSPISGHRSVSWYQQTPGQGLQFLFEYFSETQRNKGNFPGRFSGRQFSNSRSEMNVSTLELGDSALYLCASSFLAGEGGELFFGEGSRLTVL.

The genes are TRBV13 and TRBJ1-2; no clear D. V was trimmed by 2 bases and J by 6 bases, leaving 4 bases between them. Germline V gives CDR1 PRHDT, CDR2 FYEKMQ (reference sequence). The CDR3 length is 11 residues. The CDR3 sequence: CASSLYDGYTF. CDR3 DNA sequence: TGTGCCAGCAGCTTATATGATGGCTACACCTTC.

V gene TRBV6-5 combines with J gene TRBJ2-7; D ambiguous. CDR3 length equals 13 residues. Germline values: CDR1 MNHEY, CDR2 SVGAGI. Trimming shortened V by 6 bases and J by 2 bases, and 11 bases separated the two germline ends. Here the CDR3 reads CASSRDFAYEQYF. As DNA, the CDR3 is TGTGCCAGCAGCCGAGACTTTGCCTACGAGCAGTACTTC.